This T cell receptor (beta chain) was captured by sequencing in a study of T cells in Graves' hyperthyroidism and ophthalmopathy. Study findings and constraints: Stable hyperthyroidism was separated from ophthalmopathy by a model based on 13 V-J features. The majority of expanded thyroid clonotypes above 0.001 also appeared in blood.

This CDR3 comprises 11 residues. Germline CDR1 and CDR2: SGHTA and FQGNSA. About this clonotype: Its target is unknown. The junction departs from germline at one end; a sequencing error may be responsible.

Amplified TCR beta CDR3 regions derived from RNA transcripts. HTBI primers were employed in a first-round RT-PCR of the TCR CDR3. One entry per CDR3 protein, called by TCRdb with MiXCR from the multiplex PCR reads. The sample holds roughly 100,000 distinct CDR3 sequences, roughly 50% seen once. Sample: blood. This sequence joins TRBV7-2 and TRBJ2-5; no clear D gene. The receptor was isolated from a man aged 35 to 55 with Graves' hyperthyroidism. The CDR3 bases are TGTGACAGCAGTTTGGGAGAGACCCAGTACTTC. Protein: CDSSLGETQYF.